This T cell receptor beta chain was observed in a study of regulatory T cells in long-lasting Graves disease. Study background: Over 5 years of antithyroid drugs plus positive TSH receptor antibodies defined persistent Graves' disease.

Time point noted: persistent/refractory GD, antithyroid drugs over 5 years with positive TRAb. Scientists built the TCR library using RNA that was extracted from PBMCs. Staff drew about 8.9 milliliters of peripheral blood into EDTA tubes. This clonotype was counted ten times or more. CDR1 MDHEN and CDR2 SYDVKM come from the germline V gene. V was pared by 6 bases and J by 10 bases, with 21 bases between. CDR3 size: 15 residues. Arm-PCR of CDR3 regions and iRepertoire HTBI primers were the basis on which TCR beta libraries were built. Methods used by the authors: Among the samples, 62 TRBV and around 13 TRBJ segments were identified. Each CDR3 protein is one row after TCRdb ran MiXCR on the multiplex PCR reads. The V and J calls and clone size come from TCRdb's table, not from the authors' own analysis. The table shows about 310,000 distinct CDR3 sequences, with 22% occurring only once.

The sequenced sample was peripheral blood mononuclear cells (PBMCs), obtained when the disease was refractory, from a patient treated with antithyroid drugs. The sequence was collected from a female donor with Graves disease. The chain joins TRBV28 to TRBJ1-4, with D maybe TRBD1 (5 bases). CDR3 in DNA: TGTGCCAGCAGAGGGGCCCTGGGCCGATTAGGAAAACTGTTTTTT. It encodes CASRGALGRLGKLFF.